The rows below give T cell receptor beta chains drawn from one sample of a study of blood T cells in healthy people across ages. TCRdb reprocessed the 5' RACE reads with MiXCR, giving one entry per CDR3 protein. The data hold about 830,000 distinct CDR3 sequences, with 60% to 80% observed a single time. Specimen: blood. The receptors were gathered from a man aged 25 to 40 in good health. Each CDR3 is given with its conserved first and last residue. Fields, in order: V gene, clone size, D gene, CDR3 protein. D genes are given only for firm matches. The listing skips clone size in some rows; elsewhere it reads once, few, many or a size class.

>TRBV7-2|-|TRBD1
CASSPHRGNSPLHF
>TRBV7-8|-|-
CASSLVGRGYSNYGYTF
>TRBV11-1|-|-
CASRDSSIIQYF
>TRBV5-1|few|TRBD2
CASSLVAGGPTDTQYF
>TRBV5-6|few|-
CASSAWTVIYGYTF
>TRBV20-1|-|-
CSAGTYPGATETQYF
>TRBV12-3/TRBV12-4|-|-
CASSLNGGEYGYTF
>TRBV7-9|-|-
CASSLQVQFF
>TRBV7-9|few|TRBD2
CASSWGLAGSKETQYF
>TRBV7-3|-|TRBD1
CASSPTGDYGYTF
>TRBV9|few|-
CASSSQASANEQYF
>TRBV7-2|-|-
CASTYSSYNEQFF
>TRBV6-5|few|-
CASSYSRKGQEQFF
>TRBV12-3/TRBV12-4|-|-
CASTDLLDSTDTQYF
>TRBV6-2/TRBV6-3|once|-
CASSYFRYEQYF
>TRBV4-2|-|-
CASSQEISDSPLHF
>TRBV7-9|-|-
CASSVQGDNYGYTF
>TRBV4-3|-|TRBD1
CASSQDAAGTGTYEQYF
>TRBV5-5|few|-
CASSLESETQYF
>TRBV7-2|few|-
CASRNMGHPSKNIQYF
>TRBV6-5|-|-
CASSYNGDGYEQYF
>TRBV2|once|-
CASFFSPRDNLYNEQFF